This TCR beta chain stems from a study of blood T cell repertoires in COVID-19 (TCRdb year 2020). Looking at the study overall: Samples covering the acute and convalescent phases of COVID-19 were provided by collaborators in the United States, Italy and Spain. The material from the prospective study consisted of cDNA or gDNA derived from T cells, B-cell-depleted T cells, or PBMCs. A freely available public database, intended as a resource for researchers studying the immune response to SARS-CoV-2, is where the repertoires were released. The dataset comprised deeply sampled blood TCRbeta repertoires from subjects exposed to, actively infected with, or recovered from COVID-19. Where HLA class I and class II types were available, the types were taken from metadata supplied by the sample provider, not from assay-based typing. The sample metadata nearly always contained a de-identified subject ID, COVID-19 status, age in years and sex. The samples were drawn from the first 160 participants of the ongoing ImmuneRACE study and from 1,200 or so subjects provided by 6 global collaborators. General findings and caveats noted by the study authors: How much clinical and demographic metadata was included differed by source and by participant, and the metadata was provided uncurated.

Unmatched junction bases come to 8, with V trimmed by 0 bases and J by 0 bases. Inclusive of the bounding cysteine and phenylalanine, the CDR3 is 18 residues long. The read is trimmed to its CDR3 DNA, 54 bases read in frame from base 1. The germline V gene yields SGHRS for CDR1 and YFSETQ for CDR2. Participants in the prospective study were enrolled through a virtual design, were aged about 18 to 90 years, and lived in roughly 26 United States geographic areas. In the prospective study, cohorts were assigned on the basis of participant-reported clinical history obtained from a screening survey and a study questionnaire. Recovered participants in ImmuneRACE Cohort 3 were defined as having two consecutive negative NP/OP PCR tests, clearance from a healthcare professional, or resolution of symptoms. Mobile phlebotomists in the prospective study collected whole blood, serum and a nasopharyngeal or oropharyngeal swab from every participant. Prospective study participants could optionally give additional blood draws and questionnaires over a roughly 2-month period. Before DNA extraction, prospective study blood samples were shipped either frozen or at room temperature.

The immunoSEQ Assay, a bias-controlled multiplex PCR, was used to amplify TCRbeta CDR3 regions from genomic DNA. The authors processed their data as follows. The number of nucleated cells in each sample was estimated by amplification of reference gene primers within the assay. Sequence reads were collapsed and filtered to measure the absolute abundance of every unique TCRbeta CDR3 rearrangement. For each sample, productive Simpson clonality was calculated as the square root of Simpson's diversity index across productive rearrangements. TCRdb limited this immuneACCESS table to in-frame rearrangements with V and J called. A share of clones is missing; checked studies link under half to unresolved V genes, and the rest is unexplained. Clone size and V and J calls were adopted from that table, with D and trimming inferred from the DNA. The sample table shows about 330,000 clones, and about 87% are seen once. Roughly 5.2% of the sample goes to the ten largest clones.

With respect to this clone: The clone's antigen remains unknown. No base qualities exist here, and no much larger clone lies one base off it.

Sequencing was done on a sample of PBMCs or T cells enriched from blood (not recorded which). The rearrangement joined TRBV5-1 to TRBJ1-1; a stretch of 10 junction bases matches TRBD1. The source is a woman in her 30s who had recovered from COVID-19. Here is the DNA: TGCGCCAGCAGCTTGGTCGGACAGGGGGGAACAATGAACACTGAAGCTTTCTTT. It codes for CASSLVGQGGTMNTEAFF.